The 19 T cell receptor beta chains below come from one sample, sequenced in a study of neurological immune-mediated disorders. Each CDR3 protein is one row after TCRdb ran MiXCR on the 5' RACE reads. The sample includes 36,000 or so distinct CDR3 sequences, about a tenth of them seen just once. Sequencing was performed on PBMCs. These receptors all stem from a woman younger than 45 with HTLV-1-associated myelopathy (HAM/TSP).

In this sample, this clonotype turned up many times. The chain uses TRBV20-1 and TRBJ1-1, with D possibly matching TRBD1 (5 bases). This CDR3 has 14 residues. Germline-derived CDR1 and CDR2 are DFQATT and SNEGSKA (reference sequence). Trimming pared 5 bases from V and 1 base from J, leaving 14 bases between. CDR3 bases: TGCAGTGCTTCCTTGGGACGGTCGAACACTGAAGCTTTCTTT. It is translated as CSASLGRSNTEAFF.

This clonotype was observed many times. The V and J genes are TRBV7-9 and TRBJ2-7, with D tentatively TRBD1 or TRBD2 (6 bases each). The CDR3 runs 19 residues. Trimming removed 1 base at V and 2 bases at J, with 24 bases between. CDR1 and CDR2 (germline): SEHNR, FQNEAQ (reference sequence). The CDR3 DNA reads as TGTGCCAGCAGCTTAGGAGTGTGGGACACCAAAGGGACTCCCTACGAGCAGTACTTC. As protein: CASSLGVWDTKGTPYEQYF.

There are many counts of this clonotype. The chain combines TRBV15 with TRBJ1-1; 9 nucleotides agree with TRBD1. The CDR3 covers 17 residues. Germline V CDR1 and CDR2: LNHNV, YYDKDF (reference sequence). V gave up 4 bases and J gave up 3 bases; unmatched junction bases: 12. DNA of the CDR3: TGTGCCACCAGCAACCAAAAGTCAGACAGGGGGGACACTGAAGCTTTCTTT. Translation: CATSNQKSDRGDTEAFF.

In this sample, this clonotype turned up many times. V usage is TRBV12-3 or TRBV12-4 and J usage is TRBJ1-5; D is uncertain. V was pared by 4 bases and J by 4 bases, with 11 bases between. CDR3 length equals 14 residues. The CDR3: CASSSIGGNQPQHF. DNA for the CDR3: TGTGCCAGCAGTTCAATAGGAGGGAATCAGCCCCAGCATTTT.

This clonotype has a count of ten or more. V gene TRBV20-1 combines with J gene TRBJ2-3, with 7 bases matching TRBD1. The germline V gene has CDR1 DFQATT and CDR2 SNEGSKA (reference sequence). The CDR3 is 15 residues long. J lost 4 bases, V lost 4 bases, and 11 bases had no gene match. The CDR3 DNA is TGCAGTGCTACAAAGGGGGCCGGTCAGGCAGATACGCAGTATTTT. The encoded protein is CSATKGAGQADTQYF.

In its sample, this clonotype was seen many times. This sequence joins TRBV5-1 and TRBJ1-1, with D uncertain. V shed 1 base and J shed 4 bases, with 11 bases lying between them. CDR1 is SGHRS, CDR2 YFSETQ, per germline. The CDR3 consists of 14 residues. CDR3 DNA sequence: TGCGCCAGCAGCTTGACTGCGGGAGGCACTGAAGCTTTCTTT. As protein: CASSLTAGGTEAFF.

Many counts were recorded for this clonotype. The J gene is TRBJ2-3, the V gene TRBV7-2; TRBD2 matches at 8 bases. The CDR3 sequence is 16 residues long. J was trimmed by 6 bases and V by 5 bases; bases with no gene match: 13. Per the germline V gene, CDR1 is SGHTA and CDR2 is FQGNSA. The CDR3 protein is CASSALGSGGRDTQYF. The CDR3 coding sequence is TGTGCCAGCAGCGCGTTGGGGAGCGGGGGTAGGGATACGCAGTATTTT.

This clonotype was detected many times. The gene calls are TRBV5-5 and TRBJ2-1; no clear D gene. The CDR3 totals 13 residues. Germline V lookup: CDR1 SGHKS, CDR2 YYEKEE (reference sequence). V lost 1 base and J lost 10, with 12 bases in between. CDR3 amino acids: CASSLMEFVEQFF. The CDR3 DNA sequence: TGTGCCAGCAGCTTGATGGAGTTCGTCGAGCAGTTCTTC.

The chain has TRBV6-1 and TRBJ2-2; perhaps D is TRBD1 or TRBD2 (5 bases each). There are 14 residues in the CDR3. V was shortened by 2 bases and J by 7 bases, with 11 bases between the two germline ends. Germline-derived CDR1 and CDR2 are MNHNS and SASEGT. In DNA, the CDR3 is TGTGCCAGCAGTGAACAGGGTAGCGACGGGGAGCTGTTTTTT. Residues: CASSEQGSDGELFF.

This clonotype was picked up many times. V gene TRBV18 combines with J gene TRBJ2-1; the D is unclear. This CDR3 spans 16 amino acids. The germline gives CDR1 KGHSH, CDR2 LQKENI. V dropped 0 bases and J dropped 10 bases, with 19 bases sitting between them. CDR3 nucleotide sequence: TGTGCCAGCTCACCACCACCGAATCCGAATAGATTAGAGCAGTTCTTC. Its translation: CASSPPPNPNRLEQFF.

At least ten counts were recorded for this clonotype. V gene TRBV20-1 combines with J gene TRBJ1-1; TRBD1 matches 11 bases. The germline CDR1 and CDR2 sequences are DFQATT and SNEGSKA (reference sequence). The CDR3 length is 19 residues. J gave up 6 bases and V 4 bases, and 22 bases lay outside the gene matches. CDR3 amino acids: CSATNLPGTGGGLYAEAFF. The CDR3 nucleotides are TGCAGTGCTACTAATTTGCCGGGGACAGGGGGTGGCCTGTACGCTGAAGCTTTCTTT.

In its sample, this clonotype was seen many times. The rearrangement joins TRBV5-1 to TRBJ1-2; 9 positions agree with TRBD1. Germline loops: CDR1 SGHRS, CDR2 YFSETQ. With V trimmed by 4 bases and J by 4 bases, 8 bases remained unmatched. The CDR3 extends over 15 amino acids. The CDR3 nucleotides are TGCGCCAGCAGCCTGATCGAGACAGGGGGCTATGGCTACACCTTC. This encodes CASSLIETGGYGYTF.

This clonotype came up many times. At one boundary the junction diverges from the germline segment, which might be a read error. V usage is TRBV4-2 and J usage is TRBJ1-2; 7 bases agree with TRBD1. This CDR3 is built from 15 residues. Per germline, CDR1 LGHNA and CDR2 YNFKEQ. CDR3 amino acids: CASSKDPTGNYGYTF. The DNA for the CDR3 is TGTGCCAGCAGCAAAGATCCGACAGGGAACTATGGCTACACCTTC.

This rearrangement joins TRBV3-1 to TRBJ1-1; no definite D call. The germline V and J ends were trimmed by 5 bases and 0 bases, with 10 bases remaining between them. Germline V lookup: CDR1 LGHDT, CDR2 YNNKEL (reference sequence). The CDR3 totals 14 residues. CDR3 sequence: CASSFGPVNTEAFF. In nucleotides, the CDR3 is TGTGCCAGCAGCTTCGGACCGGTGAACACTGAAGCTTTCTTT.

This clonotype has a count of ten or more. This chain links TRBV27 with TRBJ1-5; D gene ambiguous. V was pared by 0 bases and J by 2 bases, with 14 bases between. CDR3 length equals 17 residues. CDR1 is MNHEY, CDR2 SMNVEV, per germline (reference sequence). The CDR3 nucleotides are TGTGCCAGCAGTTTATCTAGGTCCGTTGGGGGCAATCAGCCCCAGCATTTT. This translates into CASSLSRSVGGNQPQHF.

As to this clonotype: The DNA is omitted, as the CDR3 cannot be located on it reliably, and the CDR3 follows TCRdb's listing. The CDR3 is CASSYSRGLYEQYFGPGTGELFF. J is TRBJ2-2 and V is TRBV6-5; whether TRBD1, the table's D call, matches the DNA was not checked. Per germline, CDR1 MNHEY and CDR2 SVGAGI. The CDR3 extends over 23 residues, inclusive of both ends.

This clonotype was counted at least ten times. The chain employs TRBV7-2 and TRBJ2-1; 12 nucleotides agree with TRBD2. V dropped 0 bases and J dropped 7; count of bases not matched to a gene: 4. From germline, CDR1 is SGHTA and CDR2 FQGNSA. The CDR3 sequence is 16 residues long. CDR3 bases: TGTGCCAGCAGCTTAGCGCTAGCGGGGGGGCGGAATGAGCAGTTCTTC. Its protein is CASSLALAGGRNEQFF. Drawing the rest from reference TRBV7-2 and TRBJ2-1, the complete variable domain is GAGVSQSPSNKVTEKGKDVELRCDPISGHTALYWYRQSLGQGLEFLIYFQGNSAPDKSGLPSDRFSAERTGGSVSTLTIQRTQQEDSAVYLCASSLALAGGRNEQFFGPGTRLTVL.

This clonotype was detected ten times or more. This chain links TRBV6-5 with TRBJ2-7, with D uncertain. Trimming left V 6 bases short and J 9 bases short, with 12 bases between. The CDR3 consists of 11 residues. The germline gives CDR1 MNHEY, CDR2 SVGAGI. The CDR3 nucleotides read TGTGCCAGCAGGCAAACCGGCGTGCAGTACTTC. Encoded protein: CASRQTGVQYF.

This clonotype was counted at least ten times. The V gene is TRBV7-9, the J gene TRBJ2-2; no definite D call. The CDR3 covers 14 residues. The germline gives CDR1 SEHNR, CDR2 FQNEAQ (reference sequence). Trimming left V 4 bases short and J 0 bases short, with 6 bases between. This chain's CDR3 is CASSSQTNTGELFF. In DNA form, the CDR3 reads TGTGCCAGCAGCTCACAGACGAACACCGGGGAGCTGTTTTTT.